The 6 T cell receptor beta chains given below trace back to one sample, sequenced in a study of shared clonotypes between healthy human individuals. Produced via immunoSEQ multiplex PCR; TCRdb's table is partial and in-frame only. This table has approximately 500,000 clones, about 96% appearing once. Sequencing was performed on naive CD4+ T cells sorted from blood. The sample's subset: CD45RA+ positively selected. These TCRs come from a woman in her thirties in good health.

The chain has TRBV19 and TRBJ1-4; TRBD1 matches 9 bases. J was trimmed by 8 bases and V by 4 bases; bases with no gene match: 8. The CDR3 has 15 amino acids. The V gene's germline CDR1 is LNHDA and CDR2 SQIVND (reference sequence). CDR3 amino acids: CASSTRTGASEKLFF. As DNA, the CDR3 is TGTGCCAGTAGTACCAGGACAGGGGCCTCCGAAAAACTGTTTTTT.

CDR3 in amino acids: CASSPRETQYF. As DNA, the CDR3 is TGTGCCAGCAGTCCTCGAGAGACCCAGTACTTC. This chain uses TRBV27 with TRBJ2-5; no reliable D call. The V gene lost 5 bases and the J gene lost 4 bases, with 5 bases spanning the gap. Germline V lookup: CDR1 MNHEY, CDR2 SMNVEV (reference sequence). The CDR3 totals 11 residues.

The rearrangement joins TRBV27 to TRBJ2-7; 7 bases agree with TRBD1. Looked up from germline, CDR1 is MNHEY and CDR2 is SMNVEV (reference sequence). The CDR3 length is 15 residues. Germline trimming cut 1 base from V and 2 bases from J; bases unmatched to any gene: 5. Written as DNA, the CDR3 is TGTGCCAGCAGTTTATTTGGGACAGAGACCTACGAGCAGTACTTC. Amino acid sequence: CASSLFGTETYEQYF.

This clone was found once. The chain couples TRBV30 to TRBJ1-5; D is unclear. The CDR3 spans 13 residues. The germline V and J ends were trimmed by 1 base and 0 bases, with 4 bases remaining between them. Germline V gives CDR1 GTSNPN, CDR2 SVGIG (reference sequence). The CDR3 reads CAWSEDSNQPQHF. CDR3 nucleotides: TGTGCCTGGAGTGAAGATAGCAATCAGCCCCAGCATTTT.

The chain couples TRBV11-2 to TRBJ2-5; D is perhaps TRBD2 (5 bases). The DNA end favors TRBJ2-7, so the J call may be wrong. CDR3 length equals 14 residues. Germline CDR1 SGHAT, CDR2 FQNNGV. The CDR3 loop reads CASSLDTRFYEQYF. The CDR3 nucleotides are TGTGCCAGCAGCTTAGATACTAGATTTTACGAGCAGTACTTC.

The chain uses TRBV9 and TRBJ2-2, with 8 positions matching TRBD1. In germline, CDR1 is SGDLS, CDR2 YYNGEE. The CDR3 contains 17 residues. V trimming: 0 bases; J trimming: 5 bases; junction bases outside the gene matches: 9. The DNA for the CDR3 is TGTGCCAGCAGCGTAGCTTCCGGACAGGGTGGGACCGGGGAGCTGTTTTTT. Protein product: CASSVASGQGGTGELFF.